This section outlines one T cell receptor beta chain sequence together with its context. This clone was counted only a few times. Its antigen is unknown. Note that gene names and germline sequences for this receptor are mouse ones. The read terminates 4 residues before the CDR3 end, so the remaining end is supplied by the germline J gene. This sample is part of a study of CD8+ T cells in alopecia areata listed by TCRdb under 2018. For context, the study as a whole: Skin from C3H/HeJ donors with spontaneous alopecia (about 6-13 months old) was grafted onto female C3H/HeJ recipients that were 7-10 weeks old. The study used high-throughput TCRbeta sequencing to examine T cell clonal expansion in alopecia areata, in both the C3H/HeJ mouse model and human patients. Human TCRbeta sequencing covered scalp tissue and sorted CD4+ and CD8+ peripheral blood T cells from patchy and totalis/universalis alopecia areata patients and healthy controls. Clonality in the scalp was compared among normal scalp (n=4), patchy alopecia areata scalp (n=8), and alopecia totalis/universalis scalp (n=8). The RNA source kit depended on sample type: the PAXgene miRNA kit for fixed scalp, the miRNeasy kit for PBMCs, and the RNeasy kit for mouse skin. TCRbeta CDR3 regions were amplified by immunoSEQ multiplex PCR using 35 Vbeta forward and 13 Jbeta reverse primers. Results the study describes overall, beyond this receptor: Unlike mouse skin, which is dominated by gammadelta T cells, normal human skin has resident alphabeta T cells that are also sequenced, and this complicates analysis of the scalp TCR repertoire. Shared TCR sequences between patients were less evident than in mice, which may be partly attributable to HLA diversity in the patient population. Lesional scalp, especially in alopecia totalis/universalis, showed higher clonality and more expanded CD8+ clones than normal scalp, suggesting antigenic drive.

Pooled mouse cutaneous lymph node cells were stained for CD4, CD8alpha, NKG2D, NKG2ACE and other markers, then sorted on a BD Influx. Receptor libraries were prepared by the immunoSEQ multiplex PCR assay. RNA was extracted from all samples and reverse transcribed into cDNA, which served as template for TCR sequencing. First-strand cDNA was synthesized with SuperScript III using a 2:1 mix of oligo-dT and random hexamers. Amplification bias was assessed with a synthetic immune receptor repertoire, and residual bias was removed computationally. Sequencing of the libraries was done on Illumina HiSeq with 60 bp reads that cover the CDR3, reading from J toward V. From the authors' description of their analysis: Raw reads were preprocessed to remove errors, and CDR3 was defined by IMGT conventions from the conserved cysteine to phenylalanine. To get clonality, Shannon entropy was normalized by log2 of the number of productive unique TCRs and the result was subtracted from 1. Scalp TCRbeta sequences were cross-referenced with sorted blood CD4 and CD8 repertoires so that the CD4 or CD8 identity of scalp clones could be inferred. Drawn from immuneACCESS, this table holds only the in-frame rearrangements with V and J called that TCRdb kept. Clones are partly lost; checked studies trace under half to an unresolved V gene and leave the rest unexplained. That table is the source of V, J and clone size, and D and trimming were worked out from the DNA. This sample holds 200,000 to 300,000 clones in total, without any singletons. 1.2% of the sample lies in the top ten.

CDR1 and CDR2, looked up from the germline V gene, are NSHNY and SYGAGN. Trimming costs V 1 base and J 2 bases, and their ends lie 11 bases apart. From the cysteine through the phenylalanine, the CDR3 covers 15 amino acids. Part of the CDR3 DNA is given, 33 bases translated from base 1. The sequence was collected from a C3H/HeJ mouse with alopecia areata. Mice from this strain have the MHC haplotype H2-k. This chain joins TRBV13-1 to TRBJ2-3, and TRBD1 may be the D gene, going by 5 matching bases. Sample: CD4+ T cells sorted from a lymph node. The CDR3 reads as follows: CASSDQGPHAETLYF. The DNA read from the CDR3 is TGTGCCAGCAGTGATCAGGGTCCCCATGCAGAA.